The rows below give T cell receptor beta chains drawn from one sample of a study of blood T cell repertoires in COVID-19. The repertoire was sequenced with immunoSEQ multiplex PCR; TCRdb's copy has only in-frame clones and lacks some. Of over 95,000 clones in the sample, roughly 84% were seen once. Sequences were obtained from peripheral blood. All receptors come from a woman aged 40 to 50 with acute or convalescent COVID-19. Each CDR3 is given with its conserved first and last residue. The order of the fields is V gene, clone size, D gene, J gene, CDR3 DNA, CDR3 protein. The D gene is left open where the match is weak. For some rows the clone size is stated as once, few or many, or as a class when expanded; others skip it.

TRBV7-2	.	.	TRBJ1-2	TGTGCCAGCAGCTTACAGGCGAGCTATGGCTACACCTTC	CASSLQASYGYTF
TRBV5-1	.	.	TRBJ2-3	TGCGCCAGCAGCCAAGTGGAGGGCCCTAGCACAGATACGCAGTATTTT	CASSQVEGPSTDTQYF
TRBV5-5	.	TRBD2	TRBJ2-5	TGTGCCAGCAGCCTCTTTTTAGCGGGGGGGCCGGAGACCCAGTACTTC	CASSLFLAGGPETQYF
TRBV29-1	.	.	TRBJ1-4	TGCAGCGTTGCCACAAACAATGAAAAACTGTTTTTT	CSVATNNEKLFF
TRBV27	.	.	TRBJ1-1	TGTGCCAGCAGTTTGGGGCCGCGCGCTGAAGCTTTCTTT	CASSLGPRAEAFF
TRBV18	.	.	TRBJ2-7	TGTGCCAGCTCACCCAGGGTCTCGCAGGAGCAGTACTTC	CASSPRVSQEQYF
TRBV11-2	.	.	TRBJ2-3	TGTGCCAGCAGCTTAGGAGGGTGGACCCCCACCACAGATACGCAGTATTTT	CASSLGGWTPTTDTQYF
TRBV11-2	.	.	TRBJ2-5	TGTGCCAGCAGCGCAGATTCTGAGACCCAGTACTTC	CASSADSETQYF
TRBV6-5	.	.	TRBJ1-1	TGTGCCAGCAGTCGGACAGCACGAGAAGCTTTCTTT	CASSRTAREAFF
TRBV7-9	.	.	TRBJ2-1	TGTGCCAGCAGCTCGACCCGTGGTGGGGGCCAGACCTACAATGAGCAGTTCTTC	CASSSTRGGGQTYNEQFF
TRBV4-1	.	.	TRBJ1-2	TGCGCCAGCAGCCAAGCACCGGACAGAAGACCATCGGGCTACACCTTC	CASSQAPDRRPSGYTF
TRBV10-3	.	TRBD1	TRBJ1-1	TGTGCCATCAGTGGGGGGACAGGGGGCTTGAACACTGAAGCTTTCTTT	CAISGGTGGLNTEAFF
TRBV4-1	.	.	TRBJ2-5	TGCGCCAGCAGCCAAGGGTCCCAGGGGCCTGAGACCCAGTACTTC	CASSQGSQGPETQYF
TRBV9	once	.	TRBJ2-1	TGTGCCAGCAGCGTAAGCGGCTCCTACAATGAGCAGTTCTTC	CASSVSGSYNEQFF
TRBV7-6	.	.	TRBJ1-3	TGTGCCAGCAGCTTCGGGGCTGGAAACACCATATATTTT	CASSFGAGNTIYF
TRBV4-2	.	TRBD1	TRBJ1-3	TGTGCCAGCAGTCGTACAGGGGACGCCTCTGGAAACACCATATATTTT	CASSRTGDASGNTIYF
TRBV19	.	.	TRBJ1-5	TGTGCCAGTAGTTATAGCAATCAGCCCCAGCATTTT	CASSYSNQPQHF
TRBV19	.	TRBD1	TRBJ1-1	TGTGCCAGTAGTACGGGACAGGGAGCCACTGAAGCTTTCTTT	CASSTGQGATEAFF
TRBV24-1	.	.	TRBJ1-3	TGTGCCACCAGGAGGTACTCTGGAAACACCATATATTTT	CATRRYSGNTIYF
TRBV5-1	.	TRBD1	TRBJ2-7	TGCGCCAGCAGCCCAGGGACAGTCTACGAGCAGTACTTC	CASSPGTVYEQYF
TRBV9	.	.	TRBJ2-7	TGTGCCAGCAGCGGAAGTAGCGTCGAGCAGTACTTC	CASSGSSVEQYF
TRBV5-1	.	TRBD2	TRBJ2-3	TGCGCCAGCAGCTGGGCACTAGCGGGGGGTACAGATACGCAGTATTTT	CASSWALAGGTDTQYF
TRBV10-3	.	.	TRBJ1-5	TGTGCCATCAGTGAGTCAGGGGGCAATCAGCCCCAGCATTTT	CAISESGGNQPQHF
TRBV18	few	.	TRBJ2-7	TGTGCCAGCTCACCGAACAGGGACGAGCAGTACTTC	CASSPNRDEQYF
TRBV27	.	.	TRBJ1-5	TGTGCCAGCAGTTTACTCGGCCGGGAACGACAGCATTTT	CASSLLGRERQHF
TRBV5-4	.	.	TRBJ1-1	TGTGCCAGCAGTTGGGACTTGGGCACTGAAGCTTTCTTT	CASSWDLGTEAFF
TRBV5-1	.	TRBD1	TRBJ2-7	TGCGCCAGCAGCGAACAGGGGGCTCCCTACGAGCAGTACTTC	CASSEQGAPYEQYF
TRBV12-5	.	TRBD1	TRBJ1-1	TGTGCTAGTGGTCCTGGACAGGGTCGCAGTGAAGCTTTCTTT	CASGPGQGRSEAFF
TRBV5-4	.	.	TRBJ2-7	TGTGCCAGCAGCTTTGCCGGTTACAGCTCCTACGAGCAGTACTTC	CASSFAGYSSYEQYF
TRBV29-1	.	.	TRBJ2-7	TGCAGCGTTTCCCGCGGGGGCCGGGGGCCTTACGAGCAGTACTTC	CSVSRGGRGPYEQYF
TRBV30	.	.	TRBJ2-2	TGTGCCTGGAGCCGGGCAGGCAGGGCTGGCGGGGAGCTGTTTTTT	CAWSRAGRAGGELFF
TRBV7-2	.	TRBD1	TRBJ2-7	TGTGCCAGCAGGCGCCCCGGGACAGAGTACCGGGAGCAGTACTTC	CASRRPGTEYREQYF
TRBV27	few	.	TRBJ2-1	TGTGCCAGCAGTCCCACCCCAGCGGGCAGGCCCAATGAGCAGTTCTTC	CASSPTPAGRPNEQFF
TRBV11-2	.	TRBD2	TRBJ2-3	TGTGCCAGCAGCTTACGGGGGGAGGACACAGATACGCAGTATTTT	CASSLRGEDTDTQYF
TRBV3-1/TRBV3-2	.	.	TRBJ2-6	TGTGCCACCAGTGTAATCTCTGGGGCCAACGTCCTGACTTTC	CATSVISGANVLTF
TRBV5-4	.	.	TRBJ1-2	TGTGCCAGCAGCTCCTCACGAGGCTCAGAGACGTATGGCTACACCTTC	CASSSSRGSETYGYTF
TRBV11-1	.	TRBD1	TRBJ2-5	TGTGCCAGCACTCGGACAGGGGAAGAGACCCAGTACTTC	CASTRTGEETQYF
TRBV3-1/TRBV3-2	.	TRBD2	TRBJ2-7	TGTGCCAGCAGTCGCGGACTAGCGGGGGACTACGAGCAGTACTTC	CASSRGLAGDYEQYF
TRBV5-1	once	.	TRBJ2-1	TGCGCCAGCAGCCCCCTGAATTGGGGCGGAATCAATGAGCAGTTCTTC	CASSPLNWGGINEQFF
TRBV5-5	.	.	TRBJ2-3	TGTGCCAGCAGCCCTTCGCGCATAACTAGCACAGATACGCAGTATTTT	CASSPSRITSTDTQYF
TRBV5-1	few	TRBD1	TRBJ2-2	TGCGCCAGCAGCTTCGGACAGGGGTGGAGTGGGGTATCACCCGGGGAGCTGTTTTTT	CASSFGQGWSGVSPGELFF
TRBV7-2	.	TRBD1	TRBJ2-1	TGTGCCAGCAGCTTGGGGACAGGCTCCTACAATGAGCAGTTCTTC	CASSLGTGSYNEQFF
TRBV11-2	.	.	TRBJ2-4	TGTGCCAGCAGCTTAGGGCAAGTAATAGCCAAAAACATTCAGTACTTC	CASSLGQVIAKNIQYF
TRBV12-3/TRBV12-4	.	.	TRBJ1-1	TGTGCCAGCAGTTTGAGGAACACTGAAGCTTTCTTT	CASSLRNTEAFF
TRBV19	.	TRBD2	TRBJ2-3	TGTGCCAGTAGATATAGCGGGGGGGGTAGGGTAGATACGCAGTATTTT	CASRYSGGGRVDTQYF
TRBV5-8	.	TRBD1	TRBJ2-7	TGTGCCAGCAGCATGGGACAGGGGCGCTCCTCCTACGAGCAGTACTTC	CASSMGQGRSSYEQYF
TRBV5-1	.	TRBD2	TRBJ2-3	TGCGCCAGCAGCTCGAGACTAGCGGGGAATCATACGCAGTATTTT	CASSSRLAGNHTQYF
TRBV30	.	.	TRBJ1-2	TGTGCCTGGAGTGCCCAAGTCGAGAGAAGCTACACCTTC	CAWSAQVERSYTF
TRBV7-2	.	.	TRBJ2-5	TGTGCCAGCAGCTCGGGTTGGACATCAATGGAGACCCAGTACTTC	CASSSGWTSMETQYF
TRBV6-6	.	.	TRBJ1-5	TGTGCCAGCATCCTACAGCTAAACAATCAGCCCCAGCATTTT	CASILQLNNQPQHF
TRBV6-1	.	TRBD2	TRBJ2-5	TGTGCCAGCAGTTGGGGGGGAGAGACCCAGTACTTC	CASSWGGETQYF
TRBV27	.	.	TRBJ2-2	TGTGCCAGCAGTTTATTCTCGCGGACCGGGGAGCTGTTTTTT	CASSLFSRTGELFF
TRBV2	few	.	TRBJ2-4	TGTGCCAGCAGTGATTTTTTTGGAGGGAGTACCAAAAACATTCAGTACTTC	CASSDFFGGSTKNIQYF
TRBV7-2	.	TRBD1	TRBJ1-2	TGTGCCAGCAGCCTCGGGACAGGGGGCCCTCACGGGGGCTACACCTTC	CASSLGTGGPHGGYTF
TRBV2	.	.	TRBJ2-7	TGTGCCAGCAAAAAGGAGTACATTCAGGGGTTCGAGCAGTACTTC	CASKKEYIQGFEQYF
TRBV29-1	.	.	TRBJ1-1	TGCAGCGTTGGGGCAGGGGTGGCTGAAGCTTTCTTT	CSVGAGVAEAFF
TRBV19	.	.	TRBJ1-1	TGTGCCAGTAGTCCTCGTAGTACAGGGCGGAACACTGAAGCTTTCTTT	CASSPRSTGRNTEAFF
TRBV7-2	.	.	TRBJ1-5	TGTGCCAGCAGCGCCCGGGGGGGGTGGAGTCAGCCCCAGCATTTT	CASSARGGWSQPQHF
TRBV24-1	.	.	TRBJ2-2	TGTGCCACCAGTGATTCGGGACACTCCACCGGGGAGCTGTTTTTT	CATSDSGHSTGELFF